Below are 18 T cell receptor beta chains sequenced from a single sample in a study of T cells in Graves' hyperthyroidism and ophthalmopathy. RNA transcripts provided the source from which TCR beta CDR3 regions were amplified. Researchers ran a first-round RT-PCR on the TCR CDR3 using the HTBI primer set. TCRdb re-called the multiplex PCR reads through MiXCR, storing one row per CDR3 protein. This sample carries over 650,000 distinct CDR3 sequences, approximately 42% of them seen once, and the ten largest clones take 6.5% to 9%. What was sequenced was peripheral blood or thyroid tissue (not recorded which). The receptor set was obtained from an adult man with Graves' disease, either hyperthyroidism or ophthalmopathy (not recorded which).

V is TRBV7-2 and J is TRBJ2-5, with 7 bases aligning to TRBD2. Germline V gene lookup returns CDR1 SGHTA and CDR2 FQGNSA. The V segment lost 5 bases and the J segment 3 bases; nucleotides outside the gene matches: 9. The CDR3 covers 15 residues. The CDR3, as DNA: TGTGCCAGCAGCCAGGGCAACCTAGCGGAAGAGACCCAGTACTTC. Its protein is CASSQGNLAEETQYF.

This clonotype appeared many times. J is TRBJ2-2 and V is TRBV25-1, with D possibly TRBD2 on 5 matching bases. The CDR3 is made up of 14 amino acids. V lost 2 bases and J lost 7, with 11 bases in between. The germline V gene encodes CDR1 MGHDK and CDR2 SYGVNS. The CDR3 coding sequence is TGTGCCAGCAGTGAAATGGACTCCGGCGGGGAGCTGTTTTTT. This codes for CASSEMDSGGELFF.

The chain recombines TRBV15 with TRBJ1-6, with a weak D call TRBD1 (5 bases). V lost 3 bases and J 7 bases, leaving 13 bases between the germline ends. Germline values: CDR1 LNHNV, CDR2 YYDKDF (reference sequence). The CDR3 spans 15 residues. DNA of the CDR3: TGTGCCACCAGCAGTGTTGGGGGGGAGAATTCACCCCTCCACTTT. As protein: CATSSVGGENSPLHF.

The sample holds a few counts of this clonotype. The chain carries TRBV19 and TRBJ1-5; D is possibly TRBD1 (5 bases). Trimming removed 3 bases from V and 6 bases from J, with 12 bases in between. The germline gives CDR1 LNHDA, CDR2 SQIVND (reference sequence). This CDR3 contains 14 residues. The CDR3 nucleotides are TGTGCCAGTAGTATTTGGGGGTTAGGTCAGCCCCAGCATTTT. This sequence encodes CASSIWGLGQPQHF.

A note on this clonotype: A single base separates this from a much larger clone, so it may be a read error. CDR3 bases: TGTGCCAGTACGCGGACAGGGGGCAACGAGCAGTGCTTC. It yields the protein CASTRTGGNEQCF. The chain joins TRBV19 to TRBJ2-7, with 11 bases lining up with TRBD1. Germline loops: CDR1 LNHDA, CDR2 SQIVND (reference sequence). The CDR3 loop spans 13 amino acids.

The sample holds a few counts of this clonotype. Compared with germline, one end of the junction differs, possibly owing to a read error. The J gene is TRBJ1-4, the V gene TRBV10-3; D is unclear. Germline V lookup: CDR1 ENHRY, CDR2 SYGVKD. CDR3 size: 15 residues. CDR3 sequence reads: CASSFRTTEVEKLFF. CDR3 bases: TGTGCCAGCAGTTTCCGGACTACCGAGGTAGAAAAACTGTTTTTT.

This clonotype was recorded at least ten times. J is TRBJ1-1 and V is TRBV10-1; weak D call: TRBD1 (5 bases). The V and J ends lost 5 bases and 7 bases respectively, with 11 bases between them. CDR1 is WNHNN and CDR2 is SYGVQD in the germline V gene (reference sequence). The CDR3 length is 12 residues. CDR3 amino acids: CASSPGNREAFF. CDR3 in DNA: TGCGCCAGCAGTCCAGGGAACCGTGAAGCTTTCTTT.

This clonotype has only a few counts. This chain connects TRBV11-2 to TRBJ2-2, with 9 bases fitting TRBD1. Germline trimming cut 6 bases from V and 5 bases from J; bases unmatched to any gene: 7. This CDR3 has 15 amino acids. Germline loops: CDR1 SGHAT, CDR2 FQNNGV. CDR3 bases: TGTGCCAGCAGACCTCTGACAGGGGGAACCGGGGAGCTGTTTTTT. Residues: CASRPLTGGTGELFF.

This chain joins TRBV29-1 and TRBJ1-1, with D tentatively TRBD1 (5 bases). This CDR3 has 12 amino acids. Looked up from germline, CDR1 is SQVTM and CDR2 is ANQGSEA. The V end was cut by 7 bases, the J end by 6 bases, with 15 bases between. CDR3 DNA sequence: TGCAGCGGGGACCCCAAACGATCTGAAGCTTTCTTT. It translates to CSGDPKRSEAFF. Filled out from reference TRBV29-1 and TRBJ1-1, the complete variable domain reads SAVISQKPSRDICQRGTSLTIQCQVDSQVTMMFWYRQQPGQSLTLIATANQGSEATYESGFVIDKFPISRPNLTFSTLTVSNMSPEDSSIYLCSGDPKRSEAFFGQGTRLTVV.

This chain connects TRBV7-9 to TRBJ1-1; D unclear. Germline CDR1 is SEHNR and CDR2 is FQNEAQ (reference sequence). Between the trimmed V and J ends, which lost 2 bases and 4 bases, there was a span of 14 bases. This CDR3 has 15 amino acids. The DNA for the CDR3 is TGTGCCAGCAGCTTATGCCCTCCGTGGCGCACTGAAGCTTTCTTT. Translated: CASSLCPPWRTEAFF. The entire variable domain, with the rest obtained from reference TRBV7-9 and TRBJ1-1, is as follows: DTGVSQNPRHKITKRGQNVTFRCDPISEHNRLYWYRQTLGQGPEFLTYFQNEAQLEKSRLLSDRFSAERPKGSFSTLEIQRTEQGDSAMYLCASSLCPPWRTEAFFGQGTRLTVV.

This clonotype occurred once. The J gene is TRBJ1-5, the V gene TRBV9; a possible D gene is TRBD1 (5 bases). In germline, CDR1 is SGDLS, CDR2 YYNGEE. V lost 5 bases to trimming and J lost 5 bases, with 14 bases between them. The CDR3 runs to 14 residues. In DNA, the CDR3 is TGTGCCAGCAGTCCTGGGACCAATTATCAGCCCCAGCATTTT. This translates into CASSPGTNYQPQHF.

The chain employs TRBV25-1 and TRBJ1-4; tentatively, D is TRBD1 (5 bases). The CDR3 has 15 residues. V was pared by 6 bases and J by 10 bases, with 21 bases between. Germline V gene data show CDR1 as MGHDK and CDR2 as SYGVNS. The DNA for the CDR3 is TGTGCCAGCAGCTTAGTGGCGGGACTGGATGGAAAACTGTTTTTT. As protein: CASSLVAGLDGKLFF.

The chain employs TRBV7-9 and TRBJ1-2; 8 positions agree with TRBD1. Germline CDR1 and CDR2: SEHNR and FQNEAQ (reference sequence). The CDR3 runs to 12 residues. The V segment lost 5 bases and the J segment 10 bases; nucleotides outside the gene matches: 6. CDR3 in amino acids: CASSGRTGNYTF. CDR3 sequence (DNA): TGTGCCAGCAGCGGCCGGACAGGGAACTACACCTTC.

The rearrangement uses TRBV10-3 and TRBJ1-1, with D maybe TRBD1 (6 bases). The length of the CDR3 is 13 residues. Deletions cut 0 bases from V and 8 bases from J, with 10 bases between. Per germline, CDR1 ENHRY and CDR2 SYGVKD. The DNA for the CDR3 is TGTGCCATCAGTGAGTCAGGAGACAGGGAAGCTTTCTTT. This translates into CAISESGDREAFF.

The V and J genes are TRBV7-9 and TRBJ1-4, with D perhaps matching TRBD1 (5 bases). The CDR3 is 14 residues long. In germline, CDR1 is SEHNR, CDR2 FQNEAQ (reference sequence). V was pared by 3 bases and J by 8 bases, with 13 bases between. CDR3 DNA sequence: TGTGCCAGCAGCTTGGTATCGGGGCCGGAAAAACTGTTTTTT. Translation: CASSLVSGPEKLFF.

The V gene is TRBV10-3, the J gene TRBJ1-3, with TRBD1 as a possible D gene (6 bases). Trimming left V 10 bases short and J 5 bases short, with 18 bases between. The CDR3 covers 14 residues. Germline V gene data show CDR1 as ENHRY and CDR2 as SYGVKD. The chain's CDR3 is CATTRPGQRNTIYF. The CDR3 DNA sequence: TGTGCCACGACGAGGCCGGGACAACGAAACACCATATATTTT.

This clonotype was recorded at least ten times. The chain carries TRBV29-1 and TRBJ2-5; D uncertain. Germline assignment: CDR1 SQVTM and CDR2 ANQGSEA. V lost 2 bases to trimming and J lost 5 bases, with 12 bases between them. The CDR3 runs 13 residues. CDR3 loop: CSVEMGSWETQYF. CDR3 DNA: TGCAGCGTTGAAATGGGAAGCTGGGAGACCCAGTACTTC.

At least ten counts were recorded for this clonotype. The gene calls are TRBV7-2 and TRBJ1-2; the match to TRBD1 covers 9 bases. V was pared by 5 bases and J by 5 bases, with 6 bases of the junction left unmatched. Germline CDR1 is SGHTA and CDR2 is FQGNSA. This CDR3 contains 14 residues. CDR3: CASSRLTGGYGYTF. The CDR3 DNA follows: TGTGCCAGCAGCCGACTGACAGGGGGGTATGGCTACACCTTC.